What follows is one T cell receptor beta chain and its context. The repertoire was sequenced with immunoSEQ multiplex PCR; TCRdb's copy has only in-frame clones and lacks some. The sample lists under 130,000 clones, roughly 91% occurring once. V shed 0 bases, J shed 7 bases, and the junction held 10 bases outside the gene matches. From germline, CDR1 is SGHNT and CDR2 YYREEE (reference sequence). The length of the CDR3 is 18 residues. The source of the sample is a study of identifying expanded T cells in peripheral blood. The chain combines TRBV5-4 with TRBJ2-1; TRBD2 matches at 13 bases. The clonotype comes from a person aged 18 to 70 in good health. The material sequenced was blood. CDR3: CASSLGSPTSGGLNEQFF. CDR3 in DNA: TGTGCCAGCAGCTTGGGCTCACCGACTAGCGGGGGGTTGAATGAGCAGTTCTTC.